This T cell receptor beta chain originates from a study of blood T cells in healthy people across ages. V shed 2 bases, J shed 8 bases, and the junction held 14 bases outside the gene matches. The CDR3 sequence is 17 residues long. The germline CDR1 and CDR2 sequences are SGHRS and YFSETQ. General study points: More naive CD4+ cells and higher diversity marked long-lived donors relative to aged donors. Age advanced and TCR beta diversity per million T cells fell, roughly linearly.

Comments on this clonotype: Antigen unknown.

A sample-barcoded 5' primer and a J-beta primer mix were used in a second PCR of roughly 6 to 11 cycles. TCRdb itself ran the 5' RACE reads through MiXCR, one entry per CDR3 protein. Altogether about 1.1 million distinct CDR3 sequences are present, 30% to 40% being singletons, with the ten largest covering less than 15%. The rearrangement uses TRBV5-1 and TRBJ2-1, with TRBD1 matching 9 bases. The sample was blood. This sequence was found in a man aged 18-30 years in good health. The chain's CDR3 is CASSLSLNWDRVDEQFF. CDR3 DNA: TGCGCCAGCAGCTTATCCCTCAATTGGGACAGGGTAGATGAGCAGTTCTTC.